The 2 T cell receptor beta chains below come from one sample, sequenced in a study of blood T cell repertoires in COVID-19. Using immunoSEQ multiplex PCR, the repertoire was profiled, and TCRdb retains in-frame clones only, with some absent. The sample records 130,000 to 150,000 clones, 80% being singletons. The specimen sequenced was peripheral blood. These receptors were collected from a man in his sixties with active or convalescent COVID-19.

The rearrangement joins TRBV10-3 to TRBJ2-7; TRBD2 agrees at 7 bases. Trimming took 4 bases from V and 2 from J; bases not matched to a gene: 2. Germline V gives CDR1 ENHRY, CDR2 SYGVKD. This CDR3 has 13 residues. The CDR3 DNA is TGTGCCATCAGTGCCGGGAGGACCTACGAGCAGTACTTC. It yields the protein CAISAGRTYEQYF.

In this sample, this clone turned up a few times. The rearrangement joins TRBV5-1 to TRBJ2-7; TRBD2 matches at 13 bases. This CDR3 contains 16 residues. Trimming removed 0 bases from V and 5 bases from J; junction bases left unmatched: 5. CDR1 is SGHRS and CDR2 is YFSETQ in the germline V gene. The CDR3 loop reads CASSLGLAGGPDEQYF. The CDR3 coding sequence is TGCGCCAGCAGCTTGGGACTAGCGGGAGGCCCAGACGAGCAGTACTTC. Complete variable domain (other parts from reference TRBV5-1 and TRBJ2-7): KAGVTQTPRYLIKTRGQQVTLSCSPISGHRSVSWYQQTPGQGLQFLFEYFSETQRNKGNFPGRFSGRQFSNSRSEMNVSTLELGDSALYLCASSLGLAGGPDEQYFGPGTRLTVT.